This T cell receptor beta chain was profiled in a study of glioma-infiltrating T cells. Points from the study as a whole: Non-neoplastic patients had below-expected tissue-blood divergence, while all gliomas exceeded expectation. Only very few CDR3 sequences appeared in both tissue and blood.

TCR alpha and beta CDR3 regions were amplified from RNA using iRepertoire nested multiplex PCR. Tissue mRNA or PBMC total RNA, 100-400 ng, went into one-step reverse transcription and amplification. Each CDR3 protein gets one entry after TCRdb re-called the multiplex PCR reads with MiXCR. The sample contains about 99,000 distinct CDR3 sequences, about 28% of which appear only once. The CDR3 has 13 amino acids. V lost 2 bases and J lost 3, with 7 bases in between. As regards this clonotype: Its antigen remains unidentified.

The gene calls are TRBV12-3 or TRBV12-4 and TRBJ1-1; the D is unclear. The material sequenced was glioma tissue, nonneoplastic brain tissue, or PBMCs (not recorded which). The TCR was taken from a human donor with low-grade glioma or glioblastoma, undergoing nonglioma brain surgery, or in good health (not recorded which). The DNA of the CDR3 is TGTGCCAGCAGTTTACTGGCAGACACTGAAGCTTTCTTT. It specifies CASSLLADTEAFF.